The next 8 T cell receptor beta chains were all read from a single sample in a study of blood T cell repertoires in COVID-19. Using immunoSEQ multiplex PCR, the repertoire was profiled, and TCRdb retains in-frame clones only, with some absent. The table has some 500,000 clones, over 75% seen once. Sequencing was carried out using PBMCs or T cells enriched from blood (not recorded which). The receptor source for this set is a woman aged 40 to 50 who had recovered from COVID-19.

The table lists this clone with a count of one. V gene TRBV7-9 combines with J gene TRBJ2-7; weak D call: TRBD2 (6 bases). CDR3 length equals 13 residues. V shed 5 bases and J shed 3 bases, with 11 bases lying between them. In germline, CDR1 is SEHNR, CDR2 FQNEAQ (reference sequence). The CDR3 region is CASSQTRYYEQYF. DNA for the CDR3: TGTGCCAGCAGCCAGACTAGATACTACGAGCAGTACTTC.

This chain uses TRBV19 with TRBJ1-1, with 8 bases that match TRBD1. Germline CDR1 is LNHDA and CDR2 is SQIVND (reference sequence). This CDR3 spans 12 amino acids. Trimming at V came to 5 bases and at J to 4 bases, leaving 0 bases not matched to a gene. The CDR3: CASSGQGTEAFF. The CDR3 nucleotides read TGTGCCAGTAGTGGACAGGGCACTGAAGCTTTCTTT.

The chain is built from TRBV4-3 and TRBJ2-3, with a weak D call TRBD2 (6 bases). V lost 1 base and J lost 2, with 13 bases in between. In germline, CDR1 is LGHNA, CDR2 YSLEER. The CDR3 extends over 16 amino acids. CDR3 bases: TGCGCCAGCAGCCAAGGTAGCGGCGGTTTCACAGATACGCAGTATTTT. Translated, it gives CASSQGSGGFTDTQYF.

CDR3: CASSLGGRARGMTGYTF. The CDR3 coding sequence is TGCGCCAGCAGCTTGGGGGGCCGGGCCAGGGGGATGACTGGCTACACCTTC. The chain joins TRBV5-1 to TRBJ1-2, with 7 nucleotides matching TRBD1. Looked up from germline, CDR1 is SGHRS and CDR2 is YFSETQ. The CDR3 contains 17 residues. V shed 0 bases, J shed 7 bases, and the junction held 15 bases outside the gene matches.

There are a few counts of this clone. The J gene is TRBJ1-5, the V gene TRBV4-2, with D unresolved. The length of the CDR3 is 17 residues. Deletions cut 2 bases from V and 2 bases from J, with 16 bases between. CDR1 is LGHNA and CDR2 is YNFKEQ in the germline V gene. DNA for the CDR3: TGTGCCAGCAGCCAAAGTATAGGGAGGTTCGGCAATCAGCCCCAGCATTTT. This encodes CASSQSIGRFGNQPQHF.

V gene TRBV5-8 combines with J gene TRBJ2-2; a weak D match, TRBD2 (5 bases). Germline CDR1 and CDR2: SGHTS and YDEGEE. Deletions cut 4 bases from V and 7 bases from J, with 17 bases between. The CDR3 loop spans 15 amino acids. DNA of the CDR3: TGTGCCAGCAGCCTCCCCCGCGGACGGGGCGGGGAGCTGTTTTTT. It encodes CASSLPRGRGGELFF.

The rearrangement uses TRBV18 and TRBJ1-2; D remains unclear. In germline, CDR1 is KGHSH, CDR2 LQKENI. Trimming removed 2 bases at V and 2 bases at J, with 12 bases between. CDR3 size: 15 residues. DNA for the CDR3: TGTGCCAGCTCACCATTTTCGGACTTCAACTATGGCTACACCTTC. It is translated as CASSPFSDFNYGYTF. Variable domain in full (rest from reference TRBV18 and TRBJ1-2): NAGVMQNPRHLVRRRGQEARLRCSPMKGHSHVYWYRQLPEEGLKFMVYLQKENIIDESGMPKERFSAEFPKEGPSILRIQQVVRGDSAAYFCASSPFSDFNYGYTFGSGTRLTVV.

V is TRBV5-4 and J is TRBJ2-7; D is undetermined. The CDR3 contains 15 residues. V was trimmed by 4 bases and J by 3 bases, leaving 17 bases between them. CDR1 and CDR2 from the germline V gene are SGHNT and YYREEE (reference sequence). CDR3 DNA sequence: TGTGCCAGCAGCCCCAACACCCAGGTGGGCTACGAGCAGTACTTC. Protein sequence: CASSPNTQVGYEQYF. Using reference TRBV5-4 and TRBJ2-7 for the parts outside the CDR3, the full variable domain is ETGVTQSPTHLIKTRGQQVTLRCSSQSGHNTVSWYQQALGQGPQFIFQYYREEENGRGNFPPRFSGLQFPNYSSELNVNALELDDSALYLCASSPNTQVGYEQYFGPGTRLTVT.